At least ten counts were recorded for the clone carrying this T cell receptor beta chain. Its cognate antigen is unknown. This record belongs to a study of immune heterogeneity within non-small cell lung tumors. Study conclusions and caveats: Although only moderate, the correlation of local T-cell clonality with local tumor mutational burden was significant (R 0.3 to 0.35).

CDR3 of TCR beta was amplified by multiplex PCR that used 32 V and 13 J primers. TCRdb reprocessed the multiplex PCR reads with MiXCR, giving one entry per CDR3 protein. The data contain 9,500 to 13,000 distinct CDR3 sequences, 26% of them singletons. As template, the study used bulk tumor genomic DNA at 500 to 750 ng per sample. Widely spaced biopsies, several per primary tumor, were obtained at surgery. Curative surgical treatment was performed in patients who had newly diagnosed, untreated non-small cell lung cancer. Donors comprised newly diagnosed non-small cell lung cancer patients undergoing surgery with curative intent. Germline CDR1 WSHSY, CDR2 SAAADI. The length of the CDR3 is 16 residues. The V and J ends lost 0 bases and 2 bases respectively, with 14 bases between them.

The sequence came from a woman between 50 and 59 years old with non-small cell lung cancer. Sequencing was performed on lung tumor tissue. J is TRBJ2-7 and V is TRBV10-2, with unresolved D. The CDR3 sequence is CASSESGLGSAYEQYF. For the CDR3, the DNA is TGCGCCAGCAGTGAGTCGGGGTTAGGATCTGCCTACGAGCAGTACTTC.